The T cell receptor (beta chain) under discussion was sequenced for a study of blood T cell repertoires in COVID-19. Study-wide context: Some COVID-19 samples were acute and others convalescent; all came from the United States, Italy and Spain. T cells, B-cell-depleted T cells, or PBMCs provided the cDNA or gDNA that served as material.

Those who participated ranged in age from 18 to 89 years and resided in 20 to 30 US areas. Donors in Cohort 3 who had recovered were those with two negative PCRs, healthcare professional clearance, or resolution of their symptoms. Clones were sequenced by immunoSEQ multiplex PCR, and TCRdb holds only the in-frame ones, with some missing. The table lists a few hundred thousand clones, 75% to 90% of them singletons. Per germline, CDR1 MNHEY and CDR2 SVGAGI. Trimming took off 6 bases at V and 3 bases at J, with 18 bases between the two ends. This CDR3 region has 15 residues. V gene TRBV6-5 combines with J gene TRBJ2-7; no reliable D call. Sequencing was done on a sample of PBMCs or T cells enriched from blood (not recorded which). The receptor's source is a man between 18 and 35 years old who had recovered from COVID-19. CDR3 DNA sequence: TGTGCCAGCAGCACTTCAACCGAGCCCAACTACGAGCAGTACTTC. As protein: CASSTSTEPNYEQYF.